The TCR beta chain under discussion was sequenced for a study of blood T cell repertoires in COVID-19. Study overall: Samples representing acute and convalescent COVID-19 were sourced from the United States, Italy and Spain. T cells, B-cell-depleted T cells, or PBMCs provided the cDNA or gDNA that served as material.

Original processing notes: The authors estimated nucleated cell counts from reference gene primer amplification. TCRdb's table, derived via immunoSEQ multiplex PCR, lists solely in-frame clones and lacks some. V and J calls and clone size are as listed in that table; D and trimming were resolved from the DNA. The sample records about 90,000 clones, approximately 86% being singletons. This clonotype was obtained from a man older than 75 with active or convalescent COVID-19. The specimen sequenced was peripheral blood.

Written as DNA, the CDR3 is TGTGCCAGCAGCTTACTAGGACTAGCGGGAAACAATGAGCAGTTCTTC. Translated, it gives CASSLLGLAGNNEQFF. The V and J genes are TRBV11-3 and TRBJ2-1; 12 bases map to TRBD2. With V trimmed by 2 bases and J by 5 bases, 4 bases remained unmatched. Germline CDR1 is SGHNT and CDR2 is YENEEA. This CDR3 comprises 16 residues.